Listed here are 2 T cell receptor beta chains from one sample, sequenced in a study of T cell repertoires in cytomegalovirus infection. Which antigens these TCRs recognize remains unknown. MiXCR, applied by TCRdb to the reads, yields one record per CDR3 protein. This table holds hundreds of thousands of distinct CDR3 sequences, 25% to 40% found once. The sample here was cultured CD8+ T cells from PBMCs, taken from culture after CMV antigen stimulation. These receptors originate from a human donor in good health (CMV status not recorded). Some clones in this sample may be carry-over from other donors' samples.

There are a few counts of this clonotype. This chain joins TRBV9 and TRBJ2-7; 7 nucleotides line up with TRBD2. The germline gives CDR1 SGDLS, CDR2 YYNGEE. The length of the CDR3 is 13 residues. Trimming took 2 bases from V and 9 from J; bases not matched to a gene: 8. The CDR3, as DNA: TGTGCCAGCAGCGTTATGGGGGGGGACGCGCAGTACGTC. This sequence encodes CASSVMGGDAQYV.

The gene calls are TRBV14 and TRBJ1-4; D is uncertain. This CDR3 spans 15 amino acids. V dropped 0 bases and J dropped 8 bases, with 13 bases sitting between them. CDR1 is SGHDN, CDR2 FVKESK, per germline. CDR3 coding DNA: TGTGCCAGCAGCCAAGAGATCGGCTCACGGGAAAAACTGTTTTTT. Translated, it gives CASSQEIGSREKLFF.